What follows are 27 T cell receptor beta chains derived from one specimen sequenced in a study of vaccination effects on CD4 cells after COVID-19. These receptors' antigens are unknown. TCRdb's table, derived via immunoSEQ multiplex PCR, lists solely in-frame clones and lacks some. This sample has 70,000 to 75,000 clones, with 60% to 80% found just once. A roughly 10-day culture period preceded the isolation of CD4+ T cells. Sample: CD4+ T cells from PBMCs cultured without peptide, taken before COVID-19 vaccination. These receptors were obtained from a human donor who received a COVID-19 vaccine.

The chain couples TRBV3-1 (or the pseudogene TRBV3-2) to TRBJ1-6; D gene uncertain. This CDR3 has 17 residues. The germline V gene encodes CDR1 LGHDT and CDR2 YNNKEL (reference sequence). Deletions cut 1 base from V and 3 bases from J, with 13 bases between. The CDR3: CASSQGRPAVYNSPLHF. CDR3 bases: TGTGCCAGCAGCCAAGGCCGGCCAGCCGTCTATAATTCACCCCTCCACTTT.

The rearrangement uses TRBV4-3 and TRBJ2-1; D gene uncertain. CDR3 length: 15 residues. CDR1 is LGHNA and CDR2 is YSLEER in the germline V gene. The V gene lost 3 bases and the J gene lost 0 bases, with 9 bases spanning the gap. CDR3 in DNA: TGCGCCAGCAGCCAGGTCAAGAGCTCCTACAATGAGCAGTTCTTC. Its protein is CASSQVKSSYNEQFF.

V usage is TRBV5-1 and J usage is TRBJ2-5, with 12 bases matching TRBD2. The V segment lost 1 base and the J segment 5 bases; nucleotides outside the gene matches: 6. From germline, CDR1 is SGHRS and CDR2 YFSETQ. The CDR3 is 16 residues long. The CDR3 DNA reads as TGCGCCAGCAGCTTGACTAGCGGGGGGAATCGGGAGACCCAGTACTTC. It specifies CASSLTSGGNRETQYF.

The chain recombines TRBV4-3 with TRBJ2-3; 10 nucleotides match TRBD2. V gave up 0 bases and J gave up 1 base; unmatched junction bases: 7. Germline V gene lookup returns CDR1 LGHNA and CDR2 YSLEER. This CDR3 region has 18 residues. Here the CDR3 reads CASSQERAGGLGTDTQYF. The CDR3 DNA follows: TGCGCCAGCAGCCAAGAACGAGCGGGGGGGCTCGGCACAGATACGCAGTATTTT.

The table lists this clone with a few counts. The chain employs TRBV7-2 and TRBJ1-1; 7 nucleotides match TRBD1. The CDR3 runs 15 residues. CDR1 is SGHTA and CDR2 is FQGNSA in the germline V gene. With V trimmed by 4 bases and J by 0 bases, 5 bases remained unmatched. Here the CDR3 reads CASSSSGTVNTEAFF. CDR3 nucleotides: TGTGCCAGCAGCTCTTCCGGGACAGTGAACACTGAAGCTTTCTTT.

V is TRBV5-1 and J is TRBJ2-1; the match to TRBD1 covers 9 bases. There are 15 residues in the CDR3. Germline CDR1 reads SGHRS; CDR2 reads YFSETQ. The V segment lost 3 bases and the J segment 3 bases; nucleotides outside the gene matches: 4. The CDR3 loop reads CASSWGDRDYNEQFF. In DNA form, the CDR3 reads TGCGCCAGCAGCTGGGGGGACAGGGACTACAATGAGCAGTTCTTC.

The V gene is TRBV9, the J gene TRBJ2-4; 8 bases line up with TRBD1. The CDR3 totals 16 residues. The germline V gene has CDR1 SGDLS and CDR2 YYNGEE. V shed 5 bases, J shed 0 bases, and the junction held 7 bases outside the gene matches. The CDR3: CASSATGGLAKNIQYF. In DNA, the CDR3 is TGTGCCAGCAGTGCCACAGGGGGATTAGCCAAAAACATTCAGTACTTC.

The CDR3 DNA follows: TGTGCCAGTAGTGACAGGGAGGCTCAGCCCCAGCATTTT. Translation gives CASSDREAQPQHF. The rearrangement links TRBV19 to TRBJ1-5, with 7 bases identical to TRBD1. The germline V gene has CDR1 LNHDA and CDR2 SQIVND (reference sequence). J was trimmed by 6 bases and V by 5 bases; bases with no gene match: 4. The CDR3 extends over 13 amino acids.

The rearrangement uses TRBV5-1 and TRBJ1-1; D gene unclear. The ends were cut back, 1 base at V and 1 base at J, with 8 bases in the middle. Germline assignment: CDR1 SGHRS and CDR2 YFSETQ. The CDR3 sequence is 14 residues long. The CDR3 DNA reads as TGCGCCAGCAGCTTGCGATCGGGGAACACTGAAGCTTTCTTT. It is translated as CASSLRSGNTEAFF.

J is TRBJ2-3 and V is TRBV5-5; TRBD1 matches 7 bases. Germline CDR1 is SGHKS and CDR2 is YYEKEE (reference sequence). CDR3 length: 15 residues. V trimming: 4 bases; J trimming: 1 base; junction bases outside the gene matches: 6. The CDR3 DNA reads TGTGCCAGCAGCCAGAGACAGGGCGGCACAGATACGCAGTATTTT. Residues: CASSQRQGGTDTQYF.

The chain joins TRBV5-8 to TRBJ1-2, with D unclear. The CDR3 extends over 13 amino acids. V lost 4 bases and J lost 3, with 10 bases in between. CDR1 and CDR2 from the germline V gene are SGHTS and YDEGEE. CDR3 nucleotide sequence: TGTGCCAGCAGCGTTAAGAGATACTATGGCTACACCTTC. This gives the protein CASSVKRYYGYTF.

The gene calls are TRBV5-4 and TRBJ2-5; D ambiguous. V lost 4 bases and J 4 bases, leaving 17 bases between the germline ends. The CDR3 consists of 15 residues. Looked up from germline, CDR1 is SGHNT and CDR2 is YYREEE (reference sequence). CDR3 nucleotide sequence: TGTGCCAGCAGCAACCAGGAAAACAAAGGAGAGACCCAGTACTTC. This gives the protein CASSNQENKGETQYF.

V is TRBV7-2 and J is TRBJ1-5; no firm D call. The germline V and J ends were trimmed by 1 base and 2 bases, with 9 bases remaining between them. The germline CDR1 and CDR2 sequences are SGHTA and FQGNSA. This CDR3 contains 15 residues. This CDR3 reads CASSLDGSGNQPQHF. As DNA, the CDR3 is TGTGCCAGCAGCTTAGACGGGTCAGGCAATCAGCCCCAGCATTTT.

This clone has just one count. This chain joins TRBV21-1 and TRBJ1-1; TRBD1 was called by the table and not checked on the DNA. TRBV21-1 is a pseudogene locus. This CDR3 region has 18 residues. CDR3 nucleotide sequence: TGTGCCAGCAGCAAAGCTAGGGTGTCCCGGGACATCGACACTGAAGCTTTCTTT. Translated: CASSKARVSRDIDTEAFF.

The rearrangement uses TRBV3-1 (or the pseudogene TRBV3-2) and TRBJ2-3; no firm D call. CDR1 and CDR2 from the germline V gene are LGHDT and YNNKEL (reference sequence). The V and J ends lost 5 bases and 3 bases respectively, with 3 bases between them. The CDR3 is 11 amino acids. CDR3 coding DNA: TGTGCCAGCAGCAATACAGATACGCAGTATTTT. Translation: CASSNTDTQYF.

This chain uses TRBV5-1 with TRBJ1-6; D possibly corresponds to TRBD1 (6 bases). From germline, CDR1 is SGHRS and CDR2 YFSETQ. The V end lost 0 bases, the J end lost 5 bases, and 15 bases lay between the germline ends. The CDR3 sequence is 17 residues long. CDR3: CASSLEAGAGHNSPLHF. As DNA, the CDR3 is TGCGCCAGCAGCTTGGAGGCAGGGGCTGGGCATAATTCACCCCTCCACTTT.

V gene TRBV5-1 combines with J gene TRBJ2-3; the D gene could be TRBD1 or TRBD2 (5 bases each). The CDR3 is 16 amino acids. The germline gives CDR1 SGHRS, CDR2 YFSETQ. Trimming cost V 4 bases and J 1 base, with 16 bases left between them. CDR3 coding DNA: TGCGCCAGCAGCCCAGGGACGATGGGAGGCACAGATACGCAGTATTTT. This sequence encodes CASSPGTMGGTDTQYF.

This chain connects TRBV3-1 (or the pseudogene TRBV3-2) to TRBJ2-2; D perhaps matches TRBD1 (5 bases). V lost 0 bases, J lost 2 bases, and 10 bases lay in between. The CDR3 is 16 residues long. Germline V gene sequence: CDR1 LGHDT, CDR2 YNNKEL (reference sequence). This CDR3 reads CASSQERGFNTGELFF. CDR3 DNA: TGTGCCAGCAGCCAAGAAAGGGGTTTTAACACCGGGGAGCTGTTTTTT.

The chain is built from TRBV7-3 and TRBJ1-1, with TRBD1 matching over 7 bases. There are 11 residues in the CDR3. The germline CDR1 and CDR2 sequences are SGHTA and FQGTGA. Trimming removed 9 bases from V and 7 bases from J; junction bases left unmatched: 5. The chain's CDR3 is CASDGTDEAFF. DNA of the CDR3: TGTGCCAGTGATGGGACAGATGAAGCTTTCTTT. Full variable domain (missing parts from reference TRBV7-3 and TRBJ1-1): GAGVSQTPSNKVTEKGKYVELRCDPISGHTALYWYRQSLGQGPEFLIYFQGTGAADDSGLPNDRFFAVRPEGSVSTLKIQRTERGDSAVYLCASDGTDEAFFGQGTRLTVV.

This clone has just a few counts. The CDR3 protein is CASSLVPGGRVGELFF. The CDR3 nucleotides are TGCGCCAGCAGCTTGGTTCCCGGGGGTCGGGTCGGGGAGCTGTTTTTT. The chain joins TRBV5-1 to TRBJ2-2; D might be TRBD2 (6 bases). Between the trimmed V and J ends, which lost 0 bases and 7 bases, there was a span of 16 bases. There are 16 residues in the CDR3. Looked up from germline, CDR1 is SGHRS and CDR2 is YFSETQ.

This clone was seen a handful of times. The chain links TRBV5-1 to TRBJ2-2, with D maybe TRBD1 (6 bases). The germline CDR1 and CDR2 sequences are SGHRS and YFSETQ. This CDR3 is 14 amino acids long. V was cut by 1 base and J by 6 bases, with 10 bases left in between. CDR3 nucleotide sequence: TGCGCCAGCAGCTTGCCAGCAGGGGCCGGGGAGCTGTTTTTT. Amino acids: CASSLPAGAGELFF.

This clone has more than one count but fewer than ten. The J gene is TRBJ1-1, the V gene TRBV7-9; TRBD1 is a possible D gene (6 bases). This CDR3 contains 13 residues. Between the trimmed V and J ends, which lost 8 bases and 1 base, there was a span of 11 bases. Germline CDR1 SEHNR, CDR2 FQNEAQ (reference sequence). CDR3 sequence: CASRGQGNTEAFF. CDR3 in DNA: TGTGCCAGCCGGGGGCAGGGGAACACTGAAGCTTTCTTT.

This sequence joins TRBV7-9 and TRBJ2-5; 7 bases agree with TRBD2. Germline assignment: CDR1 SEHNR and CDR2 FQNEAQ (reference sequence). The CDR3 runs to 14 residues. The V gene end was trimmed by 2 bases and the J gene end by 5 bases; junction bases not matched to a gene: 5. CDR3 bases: TGTGCCAGCAGCTTACAAGGGAGGGCGGAGACCCAGTACTTC. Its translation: CASSLQGRAETQYF.

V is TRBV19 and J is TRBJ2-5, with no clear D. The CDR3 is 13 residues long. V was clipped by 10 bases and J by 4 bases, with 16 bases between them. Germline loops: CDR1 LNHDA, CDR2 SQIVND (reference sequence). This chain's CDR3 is CATRGGQRETQYF. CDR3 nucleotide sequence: TGTGCCACTCGCGGCGGTCAACGAGAGACCCAGTACTTC.

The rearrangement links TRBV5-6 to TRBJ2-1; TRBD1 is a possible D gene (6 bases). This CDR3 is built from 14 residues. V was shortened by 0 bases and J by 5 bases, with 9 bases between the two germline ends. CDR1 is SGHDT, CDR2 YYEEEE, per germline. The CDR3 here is CASSLGQADNEQFF. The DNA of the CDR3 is TGTGCCAGCAGCTTGGGACAGGCTGACAATGAGCAGTTCTTC.

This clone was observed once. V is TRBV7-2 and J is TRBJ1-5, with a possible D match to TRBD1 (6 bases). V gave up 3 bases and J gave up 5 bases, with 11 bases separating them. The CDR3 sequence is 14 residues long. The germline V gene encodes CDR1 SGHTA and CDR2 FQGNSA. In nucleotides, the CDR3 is TGTGCCAGCAGCTTTGCCAGGGGCCATCAGCCCCAGCATTTT. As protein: CASSFARGHQPQHF.

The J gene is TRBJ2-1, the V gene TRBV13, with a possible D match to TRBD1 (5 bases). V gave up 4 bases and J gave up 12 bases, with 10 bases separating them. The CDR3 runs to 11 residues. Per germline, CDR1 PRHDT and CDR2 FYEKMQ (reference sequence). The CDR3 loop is CASSSGWVQFF. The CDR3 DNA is TGTGCCAGCAGCTCAGGGTGGGTGCAGTTCTTC.